These T cell receptor beta chains were read from a single sample in a study of shared T cell receptors in the human thymus. The table came from immunoSEQ multiplex PCR; TCRdb's copy has only in-frame clones and leaves some out. The sample comprises about 660,000 clones, roughly 90% of which are singletons, and about 0.01% rests with the top ten. In addition, the sample was reused for a study of human thymus T cells.

The sequenced sample was thymocytes. The receptors were gathered from a boy less than two years old with a congenital heart defect. CDR3s include the opening cysteine and the closing phenylalanine or tryptophan. Fields, in order: clone size, V gene, D gene, J gene, CDR3 protein, CDR3 DNA. D genes are given only for firm matches. Not every row has a clone size; where given, it reads once, few, many or a size class.

abundance: .; v_gene: TRBV4-2; d_gene: .; j_gene: TRBJ2-7; CDR3aa: CASSQGNRDRAQYF; CDR3nt: TGTGCCAGCAGCCAAGGCAACAGGGACCGGGCGCAGTACTTC
abundance: .; v_gene: TRBV14; d_gene: .; j_gene: TRBJ2-1; CDR3aa: CASSPEFGNEQFF; CDR3nt: TGTGCCAGCAGCCCGGAGTTCGGCAATGAGCAGTTCTTC
abundance: .; v_gene: TRBV4-2; d_gene: TRBD1; j_gene: TRBJ2-7; CDR3aa: CASSQPGTAADEQYF; CDR3nt: TGTGCCAGCAGCCAACCCGGGACAGCAGCGGACGAGCAGTACTTC
abundance: .; v_gene: TRBV6-6; d_gene: .; j_gene: TRBJ2-1; CDR3aa: CANTGYPYNEQFF; CDR3nt: TGTGCCAATACAGGCTATCCCTACAATGAGCAGTTCTTC
abundance: .; v_gene: TRBV6-5; d_gene: .; j_gene: TRBJ1-1; CDR3aa: CASRTGRGTFF; CDR3nt: TGTGCCAGCAGAACGGGTCGCGGGACTTTCTTT
abundance: once; v_gene: TRBV7-6; d_gene: TRBD1; j_gene: TRBJ2-5; CDR3aa: CASSAPGQGRVETQYF; CDR3nt: TGTGCCAGCAGCGCCCCCGGACAGGGTCGAGTGGAGACCCAGTACTTC
abundance: .; v_gene: TRBV18; d_gene: TRBD2; j_gene: TRBJ2-2; CDR3aa: CASSPLLAGGRTGELFF; CDR3nt: TGTGCCAGCTCACCCCTCCTAGCGGGCGGTCGCACCGGGGAGCTGTTTTTT
abundance: once; v_gene: TRBV27; d_gene: TRBD1; j_gene: TRBJ2-7; CDR3aa: CASGMGTGGSYEQYF; CDR3nt: TGTGCCAGCGGAATGGGGACAGGGGGCTCCTACGAGCAGTACTTC
abundance: few; v_gene: TRBV4-1; d_gene: TRBD1; j_gene: TRBJ1-2; CDR3aa: CASSQDWDRANYGYTF; CDR3nt: TGCGCCAGCAGCCAAGACTGGGACAGGGCTAACTATGGCTACACCTTC
abundance: .; v_gene: TRBV10-3; d_gene: TRBD1; j_gene: TRBJ2-5; CDR3aa: CATRDRVQETQYF; CDR3nt: TGTGCCACCCGGGACAGGGTCCAAGAGACCCAGTACTTC
abundance: .; v_gene: TRBV18; d_gene: TRBD1; j_gene: TRBJ1-4; CDR3aa: CASSPTGTNEKLFF; CDR3nt: TGTGCCAGCTCACCGACAGGGACTAATGAAAAACTGTTTTTT
abundance: .; v_gene: TRBV9; d_gene: .; j_gene: TRBJ2-2; CDR3aa: CASSVGPTTGELFF; CDR3nt: TGTGCCAGCAGCGTAGGCCCCACGACTGGGGAGCTGTTTTTT
abundance: .; v_gene: TRBV18; d_gene: .; j_gene: TRBJ2-3; CDR3aa: CASSPPARGGTDTQYF; CDR3nt: TGTGCCAGCTCACCCCCCGCCAGGGGCGGCACAGATACGCAGTATTTT
abundance: .; v_gene: TRBV14; d_gene: TRBD1; j_gene: TRBJ1-1; CDR3aa: CASSHRDRGLFDTEAFF; CDR3nt: TGTGCCAGCAGCCACCGGGACAGGGGGCTTTTTGACACTGAAGCTTTCTTT
abundance: .; v_gene: TRBV30; d_gene: TRBD2; j_gene: TRBJ2-1; CDR3aa: CAWRVASGREGNEQFF; CDR3nt: TGTGCCTGGAGGGTGGCCAGCGGGAGGGAGGGCAATGAGCAGTTCTTC
abundance: .; v_gene: TRBV19; d_gene: TRBD1; j_gene: TRBJ1-5; CDR3aa: CASTLTGGNQPQHF; CDR3nt: TGTGCCAGTACCCTGACAGGGGGCAATCAGCCCCAGCATTTT
abundance: .; v_gene: TRBV5-1; d_gene: .; j_gene: TRBJ2-3; CDR3aa: CASSLEGITDTQYF; CDR3nt: TGCGCCAGCAGCTTGGAGGGGATCACAGATACGCAGTATTTT
abundance: .; v_gene: TRBV19; d_gene: .; j_gene: TRBJ2-7; CDR3aa: CASSISASSYEQYF; CDR3nt: TGTGCCAGTAGTATTAGCGCAAGCTCCTACGAGCAGTACTTC
abundance: few; v_gene: TRBV4-1; d_gene: .; j_gene: TRBJ1-1; CDR3aa: CASSPKHRVGTEAFF; CDR3nt: TGCGCCAGCAGCCCTAAACACAGGGTTGGCACTGAAGCTTTCTTT
abundance: .; v_gene: TRBV4-3; d_gene: .; j_gene: TRBJ1-4; CDR3aa: CASSQDRATNEKLFF; CDR3nt: TGCGCCAGCAGCCAAGACAGGGCAACTAATGAAAAACTGTTTTTT
abundance: .; v_gene: TRBV7-2; d_gene: TRBD2; j_gene: TRBJ2-7; CDR3aa: CASSLALAGGPYEQYF; CDR3nt: TGTGCCAGCAGCTTAGCTCTAGCGGGAGGGCCCTACGAGCAGTACTTC
abundance: .; v_gene: TRBV6-1; d_gene: .; j_gene: TRBJ1-2; CDR3aa: CASITPAGAYYGYTF; CDR3nt: TGTGCCAGCATTACCCCGGCAGGGGCCTACTATGGCTACACCTTC